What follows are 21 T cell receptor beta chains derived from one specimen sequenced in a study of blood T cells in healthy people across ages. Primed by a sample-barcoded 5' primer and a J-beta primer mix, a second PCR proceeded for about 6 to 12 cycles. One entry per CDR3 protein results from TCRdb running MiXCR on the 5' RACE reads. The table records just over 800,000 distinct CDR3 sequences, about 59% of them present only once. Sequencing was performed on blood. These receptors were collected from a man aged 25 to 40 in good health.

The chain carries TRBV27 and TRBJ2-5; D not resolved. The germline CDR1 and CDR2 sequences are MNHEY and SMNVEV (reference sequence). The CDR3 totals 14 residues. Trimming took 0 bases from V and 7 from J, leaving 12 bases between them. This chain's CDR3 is CASSLSGLLGTQYF. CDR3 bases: TGTGCCAGCAGTTTATCGGGCCTCCTAGGGACCCAGTACTTC.

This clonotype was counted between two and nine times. The CDR3 is CASSYSLTGEETQYF. The CDR3 DNA follows: TGTGCCAGCAGTTACTCCCTGACAGGAGAGGAGACCCAGTACTTC. This sequence joins TRBV6-2 or TRBV6-3 and TRBJ2-4; D is possibly TRBD1 (6 bases). The J call is uncertain, as TRBJ2-5 better fits the DNA end. CDR1 is MNHEY and CDR2 is SVGEGT in the germline V gene. This CDR3 contains 15 residues.

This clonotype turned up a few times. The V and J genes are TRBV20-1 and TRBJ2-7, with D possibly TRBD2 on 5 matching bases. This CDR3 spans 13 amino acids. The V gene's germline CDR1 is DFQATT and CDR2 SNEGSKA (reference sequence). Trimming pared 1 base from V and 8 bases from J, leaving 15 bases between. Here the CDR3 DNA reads TGCAGTGCTAGAGGTGAGGGCGGCTTACAGCAGTACTTC. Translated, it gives CSARGEGGLQQYF.

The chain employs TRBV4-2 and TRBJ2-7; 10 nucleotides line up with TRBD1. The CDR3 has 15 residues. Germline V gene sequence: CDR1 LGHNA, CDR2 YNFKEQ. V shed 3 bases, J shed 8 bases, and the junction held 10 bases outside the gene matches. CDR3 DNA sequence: TGTGCCAGCAGCCAGGGACAGGGGTCCTCCGGAAAGCAGTACTTC. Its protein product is CASSQGQGSSGKQYF.

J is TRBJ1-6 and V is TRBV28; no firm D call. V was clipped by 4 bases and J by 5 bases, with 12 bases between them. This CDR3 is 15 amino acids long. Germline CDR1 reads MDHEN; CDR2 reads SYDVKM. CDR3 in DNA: TGTGCCAGCAGTTCCTGGACTGAAAATAATTCACCCCTCCACTTT. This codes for CASSSWTENNSPLHF.

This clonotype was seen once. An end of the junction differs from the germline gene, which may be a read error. The CDR3 protein is CASSRGTGQLQHF. DNA for the CDR3: TGTGCCAGCAGTCGAGGGACGGGGCAGCTCCAGCATTTT. The rearrangement links TRBV12-3 or TRBV12-4 to TRBJ1-5; the D gene is possibly TRBD1 (5 bases). The CDR3 is 13 residues long.

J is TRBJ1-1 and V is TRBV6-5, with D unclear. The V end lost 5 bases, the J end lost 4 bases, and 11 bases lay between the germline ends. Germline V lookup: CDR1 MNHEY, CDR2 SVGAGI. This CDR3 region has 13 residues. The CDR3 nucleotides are TGTGCCAGCAGTGACGGGTATCGCACTGAAGCTTTCTTT. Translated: CASSDGYRTEAFF.

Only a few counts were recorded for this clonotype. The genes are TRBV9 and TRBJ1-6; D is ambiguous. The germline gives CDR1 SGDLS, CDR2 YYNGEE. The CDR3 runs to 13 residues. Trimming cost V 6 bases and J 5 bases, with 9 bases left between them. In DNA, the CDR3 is TGTGCCAGCACCGTTACAGATAATTCACCCCTCCACTTT. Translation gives CASTVTDNSPLHF.

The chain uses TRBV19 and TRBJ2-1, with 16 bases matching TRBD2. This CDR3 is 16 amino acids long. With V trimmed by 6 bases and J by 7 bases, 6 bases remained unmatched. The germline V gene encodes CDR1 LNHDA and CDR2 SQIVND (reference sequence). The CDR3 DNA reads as TGTGCCAGTAGCGGGACTAGCGGGGGGGCTGGAAATGAGCAGTTCTTC. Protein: CASSGTSGGAGNEQFF.

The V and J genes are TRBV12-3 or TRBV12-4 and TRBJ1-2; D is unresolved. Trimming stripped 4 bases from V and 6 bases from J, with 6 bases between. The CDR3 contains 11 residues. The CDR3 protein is CASSSGDGYTF. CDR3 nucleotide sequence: TGTGCCAGCAGTTCTGGGGATGGCTACACCTTC.

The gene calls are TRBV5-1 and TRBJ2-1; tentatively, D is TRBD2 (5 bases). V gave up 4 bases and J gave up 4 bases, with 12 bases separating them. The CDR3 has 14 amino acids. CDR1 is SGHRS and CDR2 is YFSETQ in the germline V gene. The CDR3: CASSQQTNYNEQFF. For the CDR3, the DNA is TGCGCCAGCAGCCAACAGACTAATTACAATGAGCAGTTCTTC.

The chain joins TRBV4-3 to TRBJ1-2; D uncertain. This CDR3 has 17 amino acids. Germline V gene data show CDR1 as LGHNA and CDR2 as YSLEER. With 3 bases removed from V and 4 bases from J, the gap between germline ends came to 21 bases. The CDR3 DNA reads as TGCGCCAGCAGCCAGACCCCAGGACGGAGTACCACCTATGGCTACACCTTC. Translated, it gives CASSQTPGRSTTYGYTF.

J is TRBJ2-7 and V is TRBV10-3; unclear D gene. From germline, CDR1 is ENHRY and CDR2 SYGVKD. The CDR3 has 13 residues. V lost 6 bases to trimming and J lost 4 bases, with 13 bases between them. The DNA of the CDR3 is TGTGCCATCAGGGGCCTACAAGAGTACGAGCAGTACTTC. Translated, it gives CAIRGLQEYEQYF.

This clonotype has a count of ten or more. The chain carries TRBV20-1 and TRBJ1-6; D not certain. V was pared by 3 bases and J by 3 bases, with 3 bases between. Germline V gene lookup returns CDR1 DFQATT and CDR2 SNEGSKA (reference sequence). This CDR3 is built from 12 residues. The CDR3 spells CSARDYNSPLHF. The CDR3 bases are TGCAGTGCTAGGGACTATAATTCACCCCTCCACTTT.

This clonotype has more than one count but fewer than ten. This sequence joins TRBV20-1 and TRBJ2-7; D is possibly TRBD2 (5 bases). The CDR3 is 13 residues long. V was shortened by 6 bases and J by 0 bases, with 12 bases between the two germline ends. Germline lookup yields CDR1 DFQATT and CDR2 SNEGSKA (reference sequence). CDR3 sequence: CSATGMSSYEQYF. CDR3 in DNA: TGCAGTGCAACGGGGATGAGCTCCTACGAGCAGTACTTC.

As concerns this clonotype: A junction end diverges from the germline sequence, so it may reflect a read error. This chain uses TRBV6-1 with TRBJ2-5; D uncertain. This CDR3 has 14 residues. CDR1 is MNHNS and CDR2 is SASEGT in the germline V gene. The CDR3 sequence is CASSEQRVQGTQYF. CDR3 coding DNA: TGTGCCAGCAGTGAACAGAGAGTACAAGGGACCCAGTACTTC.

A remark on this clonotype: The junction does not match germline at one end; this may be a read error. The CDR3 here is CASSLGASCNEQFF. The CDR3 DNA sequence: TGTGCCAGCAGTTTAGGGGCCTCCTGCAATGAGCAGTTCTTC. The genes are TRBV27 and TRBJ2-1; D might be TRBD1 (5 bases). Germline V gene sequence: CDR1 MNHEY, CDR2 SMNVEV (reference sequence). The CDR3 is 14 residues long.

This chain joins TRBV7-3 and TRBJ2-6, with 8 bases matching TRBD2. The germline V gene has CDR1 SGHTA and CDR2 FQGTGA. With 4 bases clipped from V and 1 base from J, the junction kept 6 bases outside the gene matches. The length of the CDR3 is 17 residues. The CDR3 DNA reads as TGTGCCAGCAGCTCCGGGGGGGCGGTTTCTGGGGCCAACGTCCTGACTTTC. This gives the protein CASSSGGAVSGANVLTF.

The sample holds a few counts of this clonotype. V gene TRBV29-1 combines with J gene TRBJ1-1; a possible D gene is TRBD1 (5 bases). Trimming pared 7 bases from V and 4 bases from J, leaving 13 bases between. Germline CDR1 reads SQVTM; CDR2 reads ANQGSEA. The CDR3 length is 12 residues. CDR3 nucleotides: TGCAGCGGTGGACATGAAGGCACTGAAGCTTTCTTT. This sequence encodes CSGGHEGTEAFF.

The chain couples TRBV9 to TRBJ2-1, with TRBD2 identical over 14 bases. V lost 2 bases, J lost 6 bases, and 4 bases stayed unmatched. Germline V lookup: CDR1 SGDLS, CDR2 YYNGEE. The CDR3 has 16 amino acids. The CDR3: CASSVGTSGGLNEQFF. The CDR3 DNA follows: TGTGCCAGCAGCGTGGGGACTAGCGGGGGCCTCAATGAGCAGTTCTTC.

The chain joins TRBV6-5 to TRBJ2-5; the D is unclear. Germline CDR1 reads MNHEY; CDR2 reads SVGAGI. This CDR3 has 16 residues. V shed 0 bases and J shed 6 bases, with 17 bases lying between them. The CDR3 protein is CASSYSQATKRQTQYF. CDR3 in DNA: TGTGCCAGCAGTTACTCGCAGGCAACCAAGAGACAGACCCAGTACTTC.